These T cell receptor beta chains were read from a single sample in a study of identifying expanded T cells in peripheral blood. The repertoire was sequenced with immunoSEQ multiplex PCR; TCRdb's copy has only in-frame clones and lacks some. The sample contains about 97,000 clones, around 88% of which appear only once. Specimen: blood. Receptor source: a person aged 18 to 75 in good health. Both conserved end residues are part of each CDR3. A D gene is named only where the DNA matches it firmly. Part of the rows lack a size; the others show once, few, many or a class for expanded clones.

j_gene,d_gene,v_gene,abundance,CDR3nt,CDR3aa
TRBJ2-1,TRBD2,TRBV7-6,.,TGTGCCAGCAGCTTCCGGACTAGCGGGGAATACAATGAGCAGTTCTTC,CASSFRTSGEYNEQFF
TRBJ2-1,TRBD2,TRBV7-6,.,TGTGCCAGCAGCTTAGCGCTCGGGCTAGCGGGAGGTCTGGAGCAGTTCTTC,CASSLALGLAGGLEQFF
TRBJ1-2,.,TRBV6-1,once,TGTGCCAGCAGTGAAATATGGCAGGGAGTGGGCTACACCTTC,CASSEIWQGVGYTF
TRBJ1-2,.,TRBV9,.,TGTGCCAGTAACAGGGAAAGGGGGTATGGCTACACCTTC,CASNRERGYGYTF
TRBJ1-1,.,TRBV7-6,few,TGTGCCAGCAGCCCCCGGGAGGGGACGAACACTGAAGCTTTCTTT,CASSPREGTNTEAFF
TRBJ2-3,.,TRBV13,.,TGTGCCAGCAGCCCCCGACAAGCTAACACAGATACGCAGTATTTT,CASSPRQANTDTQYF
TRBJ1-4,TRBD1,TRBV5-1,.,TGCGCCAGCAGCCCTCAGGGGGCAATCCAAGAAAAACTGTTTTTT,CASSPQGAIQEKLFF
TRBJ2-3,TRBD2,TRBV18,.,TGTGCCAGCTCAGTCACTAGCGGGGGGAGCACAGATACGCAGTATTTT,CASSVTSGGSTDTQYF
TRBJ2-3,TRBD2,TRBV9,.,TGTGCCAGCACCCCACGACTAGCTTCTAGCACAGATACGCAGTATTTT,CASTPRLASSTDTQYF
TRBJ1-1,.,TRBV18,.,TGTGCCAGCTCACCAGGGTTGGTGTCTGAAGCTTTCTTT,CASSPGLVSEAFF
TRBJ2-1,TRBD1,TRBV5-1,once,TGCGCCAGCAGCTTGGCCGACAGGGGGTCCTACAATGAGCAGTTCTTC,CASSLADRGSYNEQFF